This T cell receptor beta chain was profiled in a study of cytomegalovirus exposure and HLA in healthy donors. 60 Vbeta and 13 Jbeta primers were used in PCR. Sequencing used immunoSEQ multiplex PCR; TCRdb keeps in-frame clones, though not all of them. The data hold about 170,000 clones, with 72% observed a single time. Study-level points and caveats: Earlier results showed most TCR beta V segments being productive about 87% or about 30% of the time. As a later analysis revealed, most CMV-associated TCR beta chains appeared HLA-restricted. Cytomegalovirus-associated status was assigned to roughly 160 TCR beta chains.

The germline gives CDR1 SGHAT, CDR2 FQNNGV. The germline V and J ends were trimmed by 5 bases and 8 bases, with 12 bases remaining between them. This CDR3 region has 12 residues. This clone has just a few counts. Its cognate antigen is unknown. The clonotype was recovered from a human donor in good health. This chain uses TRBV11-2 with TRBJ1-2; TRBD1 might be the D (6 bases). Input material: PBMCs. The CDR3 loop is CASSKEGDGYTF. The DNA for the CDR3 is TGTGCCAGCAGCAAAGAGGGGGACGGCTACACCTTC.